Listed below are T cell receptor beta chains from one sample, sequenced in a study of T-cell memory formation after mild COVID-19. TCRdb fed the 5' RACE reads into MiXCR, producing one record per CDR3 protein. The data contain around 260,000 distinct CDR3 sequences, around 15% of them singletons. Input material: PBMCs or a T cell subset sorted from them (not recorded which). These receptors were obtained from a man aged 18-30 years who had mild COVID-19 (a few samples of this study predate the infection). Cell type and time point are not known. Each CDR3 is given with its conserved first and last residue. The order of the fields is clone size, D gene, V gene, J gene, CDR3 protein, CDR3 DNA. The D gene is left open where the match is weak. Expanded clones get a size class; other rows say once, few or many, or leave the size out.

many	.	TRBV10-2	TRBJ2-7	CASTHNSYEQYF	TGCGCCAGCACGCACAACTCCTACGAGCAGTACTTC
few	.	TRBV5-4	TRBJ1-2	CASSDYVNYGYTF	TGTGCCAGCAGCGATTATGTTAACTATGGCTACACCTTC
.	TRBD1	TRBV6-2/TRBV6-3	TRBJ1-1	CASSYSGTGGLNTEAFF	TGTGCCAGCAGTTACTCGGGGACAGGGGGACTGAACACTGAAGCTTTCTTT
.	TRBD2	TRBV11-2	TRBJ2-5	CASSPFGTSGGGETQYF	TGTGCCAGCAGCCCGTTTGGGACTAGCGGGGGCGGGGAGACCCAGTACTTC
few	TRBD2	TRBV20-1	TRBJ2-7	CSAWGGSSYEQYF	TGCAGTGCTTGGGGGGGGAGCTCCTACGAGCAGTACTTC
.	.	TRBV9	TRBJ1-1	CASSVEANTEAFF	TGTGCCAGCAGCGTGGAAGCGAACACTGAAGCTTTCTTT
.	.	TRBV7-9	TRBJ2-7	CASSPPDLRGTYEQYF	TGTGCCAGCAGCCCTCCGGATCTAAGAGGCACCTACGAGCAGTACTTC
few	.	TRBV2	TRBJ1-2	CASSLGPGGGYGYTF	TGTGCCAGCAGTCTTGGTCCCGGTGGGGGCTATGGCTACACCTTC
many	.	TRBV7-2	TRBJ2-3	CASSLNGPKFQGVDTQYF	TGTGCCAGCAGCTTAAACGGCCCGAAGTTCCAGGGCGTGGATACGCAGTATTTT
few	TRBD1	TRBV20-1	TRBJ1-1	CRVDRANTEAFF	TGCAGGGTAGACAGGGCGAACACTGAAGCTTTCTTT
.	.	TRBV15	TRBJ2-5	CATSKDGSGETQYF	TGTGCCACCAGCAAAGATGGGTCGGGAGAGACCCAGTACTTC
few	TRBD1	TRBV5-1	TRBJ2-5	CASSTGDVVRETQYF	TGCGCCAGTTCGACAGGGGATGTTGTTAGAGAGACCCAGTACTTC
many	.	TRBV25-1	TRBJ1-5	CASSQTDSNQPQHF	TGTGCCAGCAGTCAGACGGATAGCAATCAGCCCCAGCATTTT
.	TRBD2	TRBV4-1	TRBJ2-5	CASSQDGSGGLGWETQYF	TGCGCCAGCAGCCAAGATGGCAGCGGGGGGCTAGGATGGGAGACCCAGTACTTC
few	.	TRBV7-6	TRBJ1-6	CASSQTETNSPLHF	TGTGCCAGCAGCCAGACAGAGACTAATTCACCCCTCCACTTT
few	TRBD2	TRBV4-2	TRBJ2-3	CASQLAGGTDTQYF	TGTGCCAGCCAACTAGCGGGGGGCACAGATACGCAGTATTTT
.	.	TRBV9	TRBJ2-5	CASSVDLGPQETQYF	TGTGCCAGCAGCGTAGATTTGGGACCACAAGAGACCCAGTACTTC
few	.	TRBV4-2	TRBJ1-3	CASSQIIPGYGNTIYF	TGTGCCAGCAGCCAAATCATTCCGGGATATGGAAACACCATATATTTT
few	.	TRBV11-2	TRBJ2-7	CASSAIQGFGPGEQYF	.
few	TRBD2	TRBV4-1	TRBJ2-1	CASSYSGGAQGEQFF	TGCGCCAGCAGCTATAGCGGGGGGGCCCAGGGTGAGCAGTTCTTC
many	.	TRBV12-3/TRBV12-4	TRBJ2-7	CASSLKRGVRNEQYF	TGTGCCAGCAGTTTGAAGAGGGGCGTTCGGAACGAGCAGTACTTC
few	TRBD2	TRBV7-2	TRBJ2-1	CASSFSWGGYNEQFF	TGTGCCAGCAGCTTTTCGTGGGGGGGTTACAATGAGCAGTTCTTC
many	TRBD1	TRBV7-9	TRBJ2-5	CASSLGDREQETQYF	TGTGCCAGCAGCTTGGGGGACAGGGAGCAAGAGACCCAGTACTTC
.	.	TRBV4-3	TRBJ1-1	CASSPSASNTEAFF	TGCGCCAGCAGCCCCTCGGCGAGTAACACTGAAGCTTTCTTT
.	.	TRBV11-2	TRBJ1-2	CASSLVAEWPRGGYTF	TGTGCCAGCAGCTTAGTGGCGGAGTGGCCGCGAGGTGGCTACACCTTC
few	.	TRBV5-1	TRBJ2-7	CASSLSTGGYEQYF	TGCGCCAGCAGCTTGTCTACAGGCGGGTACGAGCAGTACTTC
.	TRBD1	TRBV19	TRBJ1-5	CASSTGTGENQPQHF	TGTGCCAGTAGTACAGGGACAGGGGAGAATCAGCCCCAGCATTTT
few	TRBD1	TRBV29-1	TRBJ2-3	CSGRRDRGTDTQYF	TGCAGCGGGCGCCGGGACAGGGGCACAGATACGCAGTATTTT
few	.	TRBV6-5	TRBJ1-6	CASSYELRSPLHF	TGTGCCAGCAGTTACGAGCTCCGTTCACCCCTCCACTTT
.	TRBD1	TRBV5-1	TRBJ2-1	CASSLVGTDYNEQFF	TGCGCCAGCAGCTTGGTGGGGACAGACTACAATGAGCAGTTCTTC
few	.	TRBV18	TRBJ2-5	CASSPQFQETQYF	TGTGCCAGCTCACCACAGTTTCAAGAGACCCAGTACTTC
few	.	TRBV5-1	TRBJ1-2	CASSFSGVYGYTF	TGCGCCAGCAGCTTCTCAGGGGTCTATGGCTACACCTTC
few	.	TRBV7-3	TRBJ2-2	CASSLTGSTGELFF	TGTGCCAGCAGCTTAACGGGGAGCACCGGGGAGCTGTTTTTT